The sequence of this TCR beta chain was determined in a study of response to subunit inactivated influenza vaccine. With V trimmed by 7 bases and J by 4 bases, 9 bases remained unmatched. Germline assignment: CDR1 MNHEY and CDR2 SVGEGT. CDR3 length equals 15 residues. TCRdb fed the RT-PCR reads into MiXCR, producing one record per CDR3 protein. Of hundreds of thousands of distinct CDR3 sequences listed, around a sixth are singletons. The sequencing here drew on PBMCs from blood, taken approximately 12 days after vaccination. This TCR derives from a man aged 45-65 years who received an inactivated influenza vaccine. The rearrangement joins TRBV6-2 or TRBV6-3 to TRBJ2-3; TRBD2 matches at 9 bases. DNA of the CDR3: TGTGCCAGCACTCGAAGGCGGGGGGGCTCAGATACGCAGTATTTT. It translates to CASTRRRGGSDTQYF.